The 16 T cell receptor beta chains below were found in one sample sequenced in a study of shared clonotypes between healthy human individuals. Sequenced by immunoSEQ multiplex PCR; TCRdb stores in-frame clones only, minus some. The sample yields about 820,000 clones, 85% to 95% seen once. CD45RO-negative, CCR7-positively selected cells formed the naive CD8 fraction, excluding terminally differentiated effector memory CD45RA+ cells. Sequenced: naive CD8+ T cells sorted from blood. Receptors originate from a man between 25 and 39 years old in good health.

This clone was observed a single time. The chain carries TRBV5-1 and TRBJ2-3, with a weak D call TRBD2 (5 bases). The CDR3 runs 16 residues. Per germline, CDR1 SGHRS and CDR2 YFSETQ. Trimming removed 5 bases from V and 3 bases from J, with 19 bases in between. The CDR3 protein is CASSLRTAYETDTQYF. Written as DNA, the CDR3 is TGCGCCAGCAGTCTACGGACTGCATATGAGACAGATACGCAGTATTTT.

The table lists this clone with a few counts. The V and J genes are TRBV9 and TRBJ1-2; the match to TRBD1 covers 7 bases. Germline values: CDR1 SGDLS, CDR2 YYNGEE. The CDR3 consists of 13 residues. Trimming took 4 bases from V and 6 from J; bases not matched to a gene: 6. CDR3 DNA sequence: TGTGCCAGCAGCCAAGGGGGCACGAATGGCTACACCTTC. The encoded protein is CASSQGGTNGYTF.

This rearrangement joins TRBV4-2 to TRBJ2-2; D ambiguous. This CDR3 is built from 17 residues. Trimming left V 0 bases short and J 1 base short, with 12 bases between. Germline V gene lookup returns CDR1 LGHNA and CDR2 YNFKEQ. The CDR3 spells CASSQDLWALNTGELFF. CDR3 DNA: TGTGCCAGCAGCCAAGATCTTTGGGCCTTGAACACCGGGGAGCTGTTTTTT.

As concerns this clone: Other DNA sequences in this sample translate to the same CDR3. Written as DNA, the CDR3 is TGCGCCAGCAGCCAAGTGAGTCGCGACGAGCAGTACTTC. Translation gives CASSQVSRDEQYF. The chain carries TRBV4-1 and TRBJ2-7, with D unresolved. V lost 1 base and J 5 bases, leaving 9 bases between the germline ends. The length of the CDR3 is 13 residues. CDR1 and CDR2 from the germline V gene are MGHRA and YSYEKL.

The rearrangement uses TRBV28 and TRBJ2-3; TRBD2 is a possible D gene (6 bases). Trimming pared 4 bases from V and 0 bases from J, leaving 11 bases between. Germline loops: CDR1 MDHEN, CDR2 SYDVKM. The CDR3 sequence is 15 residues long. CDR3 nucleotides: TGTGCCAGCAGTTACGGGACTTTTAGCACAGATACGCAGTATTTT. Its translation is CASSYGTFSTDTQYF.

Of note for this clone: Other DNA variants within this sample encode the same CDR3. The rearrangement links TRBV4-3 to TRBJ2-1; D possibly matches TRBD1 or TRBD2 (6 bases each). Germline V lookup: CDR1 LGHNA, CDR2 YSLEER. The CDR3 is 15 amino acids. The germline V and J ends were trimmed by 0 bases and 6 bases, with 12 bases remaining between them. This chain's CDR3 is CASSQDRGVGNEQFF. For the CDR3, the DNA is TGCGCCAGCAGCCAAGATAGGGGGGTCGGCAATGAGCAGTTCTTC.

In regard to this clone: The junction shows a germline mismatch at one end, possibly a read error. This chain links TRBV29-1 with TRBJ2-1, with D perhaps matching TRBD1 or TRBD2 (5 bases each). Germline loops: CDR1 SQVTM, CDR2 ANQGSEA. The CDR3 is 15 residues long. The CDR3 region is CSVGGKGTSDNEQFF. As DNA, the CDR3 is TGCAGCGTTGGGGGTAAGGGGACCTCCGACAATGAGCAGTTCTTC.

The V and J genes are TRBV27 and TRBJ2-3; tentatively, D is TRBD1 or TRBD2 (5 bases each). Germline-derived CDR1 and CDR2 are MNHEY and SMNVEV (reference sequence). V shed 5 bases and J shed 2 bases, with 17 bases lying between them. The CDR3 spans 16 residues. For the CDR3, the DNA is TGTGCCAGCAGTGAAGTTCGGGACCCTCCCACAGATACGCAGTATTTT. Amino acid sequence: CASSEVRDPPTDTQYF.

This clone was counted a single time. The J gene is TRBJ2-1, the V gene TRBV10-3, with D hard to call. Germline V gene sequence: CDR1 ENHRY, CDR2 SYGVKD. This CDR3 is 11 amino acids long. V shed 3 bases and J shed 3 bases, with 0 bases lying between them. For the CDR3, the DNA is TGTGCCATCAGTGACTACAATGAGCAGTTCTTC. Its protein product is CAISDYNEQFF.

The gene calls are TRBV6-5 and TRBJ1-1, with 7 bases aligning to TRBD1. Unmatched junction bases numbered 8, after V lost 5 bases and J lost 5 bases. Germline-derived CDR1 and CDR2 are MNHEY and SVGAGI. The CDR3 runs to 14 residues. DNA for the CDR3: TGTGCCAGCAGTCTCACAGGGGCACCAACTGAAGCTTTCTTT. Translated, it gives CASSLTGAPTEAFF.

The chain combines TRBV5-4 with TRBJ2-3, with no clear D. Trimming shortened V by 0 bases and J by 2 bases, and 7 bases separated the two germline ends. Germline loops: CDR1 SGHNT, CDR2 YYREEE (reference sequence). The CDR3 is 14 residues long. In DNA, the CDR3 is TGTGCCAGCAGCTTGGAGAAGCCCACAGATACGCAGTATTTT. Amino acid sequence: CASSLEKPTDTQYF.

This clone occurred once. The chain uses TRBV28 and TRBJ2-1; 8 bases agree with TRBD1. This CDR3 has 18 amino acids. With V trimmed by 3 bases and J by 3 bases, 13 bases remained unmatched. The germline V gene encodes CDR1 MDHEN and CDR2 SYDVKM. The CDR3: CASSFPKQGAGIYNEQFF. Written as DNA, the CDR3 is TGTGCCAGCAGTTTCCCCAAGCAGGGGGCAGGGATCTACAATGAGCAGTTCTTC.

The chain links TRBV7-9 to TRBJ2-3; 8 nucleotides line up with TRBD2. From germline, CDR1 is SEHNR and CDR2 FQNEAQ (reference sequence). The CDR3 is made up of 16 amino acids. The ends lost 6 bases at V and 0 bases at J; junction bases unmatched: 8. The CDR3 reads CASSLTSGPSTDTQYF. DNA of the CDR3: TGTGCCAGCAGTCTTACTAGCGGTCCTAGCACAGATACGCAGTATTTT.

The V call is TRBV14, the J call TRBJ2-1; 10 bases agree with TRBD2. J lost 5 bases, V lost 2 bases, and 6 bases had no gene match. The CDR3 extends over 16 amino acids. CDR1 SGHDN and CDR2 FVKESK come from the germline V gene. CDR3 residues: CASSQIWTSGDNEQFF. CDR3 bases: TGTGCCAGCAGCCAAATTTGGACTAGCGGCGACAATGAGCAGTTCTTC.

The chain is built from TRBV6-1 and TRBJ2-3; D may be TRBD2 (5 bases). The V and J ends lost 2 bases and 2 bases respectively, with 8 bases between them. The CDR3 extends over 14 amino acids. Germline V gene data show CDR1 as MNHNS and CDR2 as SASEGT. The chain's CDR3 is CASSEMGATDTQYF. CDR3 nucleotide sequence: TGTGCCAGCAGTGAAATGGGAGCCACAGATACGCAGTATTTT.

Worth noting for this clone: Other DNA variants within this sample encode the same CDR3. V usage is TRBV27 and J usage is TRBJ2-3; D not certain. Trimming removed 5 bases at V and 5 bases at J, with 8 bases between. CDR1 is MNHEY and CDR2 is SMNVEV in the germline V gene (reference sequence). The length of the CDR3 is 12 residues. The CDR3 reads CASSPLGDTQYF. The CDR3 DNA follows: TGTGCCAGCAGTCCCCTGGGAGATACGCAGTATTTT.